Listed here are 20 T cell receptor beta chains from one sample, sequenced in a study of blood T cell repertoires in COVID-19. Clones were read by immunoSEQ multiplex PCR, and TCRdb kept only the in-frame ones, dropping some. The sample records fewer than 400,000 clones, 85% being singletons. The sequencing sample was made of PBMCs or T cells enriched from blood (not recorded which). The receptors originated from a woman in her twenties or thirties who had been exposed to COVID-19.

V gene TRBV6-5 combines with J gene TRBJ1-1; D remains unclear. Germline assignment: CDR1 MNHEY and CDR2 SVGAGI. The CDR3 runs to 15 residues. V shed 5 bases and J shed 1 base, with 14 bases lying between them. As DNA, the CDR3 is TGTGCCAGCAGTAAACCCGCCCGGGGGAACACTGAAGCTTTCTTT. Translation: CASSKPARGNTEAFF.

This chain joins TRBV7-2 and TRBJ1-4; 8 bases match TRBD1. Germline lookup yields CDR1 SGHTA and CDR2 FQGNSA. The CDR3 covers 14 residues. With 5 bases clipped from V and 7 bases from J, the junction kept 6 bases outside the gene matches. This CDR3 reads CASSPGQGFEKLFF. In DNA, the CDR3 is TGTGCCAGCAGCCCTGGACAGGGCTTTGAAAAACTGTTTTTT.

On this clone: At the DNA level, this CDR3 is encoded by other sequences in the same sample as well. The chain is built from TRBV24-1 and TRBJ1-2; maybe TRBD1 (6 bases). The germline gives CDR1 KGHDR, CDR2 SFDVKD. Trimming took off 6 bases at V and 6 bases at J, with 10 bases between the two ends. The CDR3 extends over 12 amino acids. CDR3 coding DNA: TGTGCCACCAGTTTGACAGGACATGGCTACACCTTC. Translated, it gives CATSLTGHGYTF.

This clone was picked up a small number of times. The chain employs TRBV30 and TRBJ1-1; D is ambiguous. Germline CDR1 reads GTSNPN; CDR2 reads SVGIG (reference sequence). The CDR3 spans 15 residues. Trimming took off 2 bases at V and 1 base at J, with 14 bases between the two ends. The CDR3: CAWSKFSGGNTEAFF. Written as DNA, the CDR3 is TGTGCCTGGAGTAAGTTTTCCGGTGGGAACACTGAAGCTTTCTTT.

The J gene is TRBJ2-7, the V gene TRBV12-2; TRBD1 is the table's D call and was not checked against the DNA. TRBV12-2 is shown as a pseudogene. The CDR3 is made up of 13 amino acids. The CDR3 nucleotides read TGTGCAAGTCGCCCGGGACAGGGTAACGAGCAGTACTTC. It is translated as CASRPGQGNEQYF.

The chain joins TRBV27 to TRBJ1-5, with 7 nucleotides matching TRBD1. V dropped 5 bases and J dropped 0; count of bases not matched to a gene: 4. There are 15 residues in the CDR3. Germline assignment: CDR1 MNHEY and CDR2 SMNVEV (reference sequence). This CDR3 is CASSPDRASNQPQHF. The CDR3 DNA follows: TGTGCCAGCAGTCCCGACAGGGCTAGCAATCAGCCCCAGCATTTT.

This chain links TRBV5-1 with TRBJ2-7; maybe TRBD1 (5 bases). Deletions cut 1 base from V and 1 base from J, with 9 bases between. Germline CDR1 reads SGHRS; CDR2 reads YFSETQ. This CDR3 has 14 residues. The CDR3: CASSLQGGSYEQYF. CDR3 DNA sequence: TGCGCCAGCAGCTTGCAGGGTGGATCCTACGAGCAGTACTTC.

The rearrangement uses TRBV6-2 or TRBV6-3 and TRBJ1-2; no firm D call. Germline CDR1 and CDR2: MNHEY and SVGEGT. Trimming removed 0 bases at V and 0 bases at J, with 14 bases between. The CDR3 has 17 amino acids. The CDR3 region has the DNA TGTGCCAGCAGTTACTCCCGTACGGAGACTGCTAACTATGGCTACACCTTC. Translating it yields CASSYSRTETANYGYTF.

The V and J genes are TRBV7-3 and TRBJ2-3, with 10 bases identical to TRBD2. CDR1 is SGHTA and CDR2 is FQGTGA in the germline V gene. V lost 6 bases to trimming and J lost 5 bases; unmatched junction nucleotides: 8. The length of the CDR3 is 15 residues. The CDR3 DNA sequence: TGTGCCAGCAGTACAAAGCGGGGGGGCAAAGATACGCAGTATTTT. This gives the protein CASSTKRGGKDTQYF. Full variable domain (remainder filled in from reference TRBV7-3 and TRBJ2-3): GAGVSQTPSNKVTEKGKYVELRCDPISGHTALYWYRQSLGQGPEFLIYFQGTGAADDSGLPNDRFFAVRPEGSVSTLKIQRTERGDSAVYLCASSTKRGGKDTQYFGPGTRLTVL.

In this sample, this clone turned up a few times. The rearrangement joins TRBV7-8 to TRBJ1-2; 10 bases are a match to TRBD1. Germline CDR1 is SGHVS and CDR2 is FQNEAQ. This CDR3 comprises 13 residues. V trimming: 8 bases; J trimming: 5 bases; junction bases outside the gene matches: 5. The CDR3 DNA follows: TGTGCCAGCGACACGGGACAGGGGTATGGCTACACCTTC. The encoded protein is CASDTGQGYGYTF.

V gene TRBV11-2 combines with J gene TRBJ1-6; no clear D. CDR3 length: 12 amino acids. The V end lost 3 bases, the J end lost 7 bases, and 4 bases lay between the germline ends. Germline values: CDR1 SGHAT, CDR2 FQNNGV. The CDR3 coding sequence is TGTGCCAGCAGCTTCTCGAATTCACCCCTCCACTTT. Translating gives CASSFSNSPLHF.

This rearrangement joins TRBV10-3 to TRBJ2-1, with D perhaps matching TRBD2 (5 bases). Trimming took off 5 bases at V and 8 bases at J, with 16 bases between the two ends. Germline V CDR1 and CDR2: ENHRY, SYGVKD. The CDR3 contains 14 residues. The CDR3: CAISLDSSVHEQFF. DNA of the CDR3: TGTGCCATCAGTTTGGACTCTTCAGTCCATGAGCAGTTCTTC.

This clone was counted once. The V call is TRBV19, the J call TRBJ1-5; the match to TRBD1 covers 9 bases. Germline assignment: CDR1 LNHDA and CDR2 SQIVND (reference sequence). Trimming at V came to 5 bases and at J to 2 bases, leaving 7 bases not matched to a gene. There are 16 residues in the CDR3. The CDR3 bases are TGTGCCAGTAGTTCCGGGACAGGGAGGGGCAATCAGCCCCAGCATTTT. It specifies CASSSGTGRGNQPQHF.

This clone has only a few counts. The chain links TRBV5-1 to TRBJ2-7; tentative D call: TRBD2 (7 bases). The CDR3 has 15 amino acids. Trimming shortened V by 0 bases and J by 2 bases, and 12 bases separated the two germline ends. The V gene's germline CDR1 is SGHRS and CDR2 YFSETQ. The CDR3, as DNA: TGCGCCAGCAGCTTGGAGGGGGGGCGCGCCTACGAGCAGTACTTC. Protein sequence: CASSLEGGRAYEQYF.

The chain joins TRBV5-8 to TRBJ2-2; D call uncertain. This CDR3 has 16 amino acids. V dropped 4 bases and J dropped 0 bases, with 13 bases sitting between them. From germline, CDR1 is SGHTS and CDR2 YDEGEE. The CDR3 DNA sequence: TGTGCCAGCAGCCGGCGGCCCTCCGCGAACACCGGGGAGCTGTTTTTT. Translating it yields CASSRRPSANTGELFF.

The rearrangement uses TRBV7-2 and TRBJ2-2; D is undetermined. CDR1 is SGHTA and CDR2 is FQGNSA in the germline V gene. Trimming stripped 2 bases from V and 4 bases from J, with 11 bases between. CDR3 length equals 15 residues. The CDR3 DNA follows: TGTGCCAGCAGCTTAAGTCCTCGAGGCACCGGGGAGCTGTTTTTT. Translation gives CASSLSPRGTGELFF. Full variable domain (outside the CDR3, taken from reference TRBV7-2 and TRBJ2-2): GAGVSQSPSNKVTEKGKDVELRCDPISGHTALYWYRQSLGQGLEFLIYFQGNSAPDKSGLPSDRFSAERTGGSVSTLTIQRTQQEDSAVYLCASSLSPRGTGELFFGEGSRLTVL.

V usage is TRBV7-9 and J usage is TRBJ1-6, with D tentatively TRBD1 (6 bases). V lost 7 bases and J 5 bases, leaving 15 bases between the germline ends. The CDR3 extends over 15 amino acids. Per germline, CDR1 SEHNR and CDR2 FQNEAQ (reference sequence). The CDR3 loop is CASTGRGGNNSPLHF. The CDR3 DNA follows: TGTGCCAGCACCGGGAGGGGGGGGAATAATTCACCCCTCCACTTT.

The genes are TRBV11-2 and TRBJ2-1; D unresolved. Per germline, CDR1 SGHAT and CDR2 FQNNGV. This CDR3 has 14 residues. V gave up 5 bases and J gave up 8 bases, with 16 bases separating them. This chain's CDR3 is CASSLLLLVDEQFF. The CDR3 DNA reads as TGTGCCAGCAGCCTCCTTCTTTTAGTTGATGAGCAGTTCTTC.

The rearrangement uses TRBV19 and TRBJ2-7; D is perhaps TRBD1 (5 bases). The CDR3 extends over 12 amino acids. Germline assignment: CDR1 LNHDA and CDR2 SQIVND (reference sequence). V was clipped by 10 bases and J by 5 bases, with 15 bases between them. The CDR3 bases are TGTGCCACTAAAAAGGGGCCCCACGAGCAGTACTTC. Its protein is CATKKGPHEQYF. The whole variable domain, filled in from reference TRBV19 and TRBJ2-7, reads DGGITQSPKYLFRKEGQNVTLSCEQNLNHDAMYWYRQDPGQGLRLIYYSQIVNDFQKGDIAEGYSVSREKKESFPLTVTSAQKNPTAFYLCATKKGPHEQYFGPGTRLTVT.

The V gene is TRBV7-6, the J gene TRBJ1-6, with D tentatively TRBD1 (5 bases). CDR3 size: 14 residues. Germline V gene sequence: CDR1 SGHVS, CDR2 FNYEAQ. Trimming pared 4 bases from V and 7 bases from J, leaving 11 bases between. This chain's CDR3 is CASSSRGENSPLHF. Here the CDR3 DNA reads TGTGCCAGCAGCTCCCGGGGGGAAAATTCACCCCTCCACTTT.